The following is a TCR beta chain sequence with its context. Its antigen is undetermined. Repertoires were generated with immunoSEQ multiplex PCR, while TCRdb's copy carries only in-frame clones and drops some. The repertoire has 4,000 to 5,000 clones, about 79% of them found once; the top ten carry roughly 3.1%. Time point denoted: cycle 4 day 1 (C4D1), after six to seven weeks of nivolumab. Each patient's relapse followed autologous stem cell transplantation, and brentuximab vedotin exposure varied. Magnetic negative selection was used to purify CD4+ T cells from PBMCs that had been thawed. Relapsed/refractory classical Hodgkin lymphoma patients had complete, partial or progressive responses. CDR1 and CDR2 from the germline V gene are KGHSH and LQKENI. CDR3 length equals 17 residues. Trimming took 0 bases from V and 2 from J, leaving 16 bases between them. These data belong to a study of PD-1 blockade in classical Hodgkin lymphoma.

Points from the study as a whole: Reasons behind the repertoire differences stay unclear, perhaps disease activity or earlier therapy. CD4+ TCR diversity climbed significantly by C4D1, unlike CD8+ TCR diversity. Patients who responded completely had about the same baseline diversity as newly diagnosed patients.

This sequence originates from a human donor with classical Hodgkin lymphoma. The starting material was CD4+ T cells from blood, obtained before the fourth cycle of nivolumab. V usage is TRBV18 and J usage is TRBJ1-2, with D perhaps TRBD1 (6 bases). The CDR3 DNA reads TGTGCCAGCTCACCACCCCCAACCGGGACAATCAACTATGGCTACACCTTC. This codes for CASSPPPTGTINYGYTF.